A selection of T cell receptor beta chains follows, all from one sample in a study of blood T cell repertoires in COVID-19. Assay: immunoSEQ multiplex PCR; the TCRdb copy retains only in-frame clones and omits some. The table records more than 95,000 clones, 75% to 90% of them present only once. The sample consisted of peripheral blood. These receptors were taken from a man aged 60-69 years with acute or convalescent COVID-19. Each CDR3 is given with its conserved first and last residue. Fields, in order: clone size, D gene, J gene, V gene, CDR3 DNA, CDR3 protein. D genes are given only for firm matches. Clone size is shown for a subset of rows, as once, few, many or a class of expanded clone.

. | . | TRBJ1-5 | TRBV28 | TGTGCCAGTTTAAGGGGGAATCAGCCCCAGCATTTT | CASLRGNQPQHF
. | TRBD1 | TRBJ1-2 | TRBV12-3/TRBV12-4 | TGTGCCAGCAGCCAGAACAGGGGCTATGGCTACACCTTC | CASSQNRGYGYTF
. | . | TRBJ2-1 | TRBV5-5 | TGTGCCAGCAGCTTTTCCCCAGGGAGGTCCTACAATGAGCAGTTCTTC | CASSFSPGRSYNEQFF
. | . | TRBJ1-3 | TRBV30 | TGTGCCTGGAGTCTGGACGGTCGAGGGGGCACCATATATTTT | CAWSLDGRGGTIYF
. | TRBD1 | TRBJ1-5 | TRBV6-1 | TGTGCCAGCAGGGAAGACAGGGGCTGGGGCAATCAGCCCCAGCATTTT | CASREDRGWGNQPQHF
. | . | TRBJ2-2 | TRBV9 | TGTGCCAGCAGCTACGACTCCGTCGTGAACACCGGGGAGCTGTTTTTT | CASSYDSVVNTGELFF
. | TRBD2 | TRBJ2-2 | TRBV19 | TGTGCCAGTAGTATAGAAGTAGCGGGGACCGGGGAGCTGTTTTTT | CASSIEVAGTGELFF
. | . | TRBJ2-7 | TRBV27 | TGTGCCAGCAGTTTAAGCTCGAGCGGCGTCTACGAGCAGTACTTC | CASSLSSSGVYEQYF
. | . | TRBJ2-7 | TRBV5-1 | TGCGCCAGCAGCTTCGACCCGACAGACTCCTACGAGCAGTACTTC | CASSFDPTDSYEQYF
. | . | TRBJ1-2 | TRBV19 | TGTGCCAGTAGTATAGGGACTCTTGGCTACACCTTC | CASSIGTLGYTF
once | . | TRBJ2-3 | TRBV6-2/TRBV6-3 | TGTGCCAGCAGTTACCAAGATACGCAGTATTTT | CASSYQDTQYF
. | . | TRBJ1-4 | TRBV7-2 | TGTGCCAGCAGCTTAGGGGGGCGCGGATCCGAAAAACTGTTTTTT | CASSLGGRGSEKLFF
few | . | TRBJ1-2 | TRBV9 | TGTGCCAGCAACTTCGCAGGGACTAGCTATGGCTACACCTTC | CASNFAGTSYGYTF
. | . | TRBJ2-3 | TRBV9 | TGTGCCAGCAGCGCGATGACTGCCCTAAGGGGCCTCTTT | CASSAMTALRGLF
. | TRBD2 | TRBJ2-7 | TRBV28 | TGTGCCAGCAGTTTCTTCTTTCCTCTAGCGGGAGGGAGGTACGAGCAGTACTTC | CASSFFFPLAGGRYEQYF
. | TRBD1 | TRBJ2-5 | TRBV6-5 | TGTGCCGCCATGACAGGGAATCAAGAGACCCAGTACTTC | CAAMTGNQETQYF
. | TRBD1 | TRBJ2-5 | TRBV28 | TGTGCCAGCAGTTTGACAGGGTTTGAGACCCAGTACTTC | CASSLTGFETQYF
. | . | TRBJ2-5 | TRBV27 | TGTGCCAGCACCAGCATTCCGGGAGTAGAAGAGACCCAGTACTTC | CASTSIPGVEETQYF
. | TRBD2 | TRBJ2-2 | TRBV28 | TGTGCCAGCAGTTTCCTAGCGGGAGATCGTACCGGGGAGCTGTTTTTT | CASSFLAGDRTGELFF
. | . | TRBJ1-6 | TRBV12-3/TRBV12-4 | TGTGCCAGCAGTTTAAGCAGGGCTTCACCCCTCCACTTT | CASSLSRASPLHF
. | . | TRBJ2-2 | TRBV7-6 | TGTGCCAGCAGCCTCTACGGGTCACCCGGGGAGCTGTTTTTT | CASSLYGSPGELFF
. | . | TRBJ1-4 | TRBV18 | TGTGCCAGCTCACCGAGCAGGGTGGATGAAAAACTGTTTTTT | CASSPSRVDEKLFF
few | TRBD2 | TRBJ2-1 | TRBV27 | TGTGCCAGCAGTTTGGGGACTAGCGGCAGTACCTACAATGAGCAGTTCTTC | CASSLGTSGSTYNEQFF
. | TRBD2 | TRBJ2-3 | TRBV4-3 | TGCGCCAGCAGCCAAGGCCTAGCGGGAGTAAGGGATACGCAGTATTTT | CASSQGLAGVRDTQYF
. | TRBD1 | TRBJ1-5 | TRBV10-3 | TGTGCCATCAGTGAAGGACAGGGAGGACAGCCCCAGCATTTT | CAISEGQGGQPQHF
. | . | TRBJ2-7 | TRBV3-1/TRBV3-2 | TGTGCCAGCAGCCACAATCCAGGTAATACGTACTTC | CASSHNPGNTYF
. | TRBD2 | TRBJ2-7 | TRBV18 | TGTGCCAGCTCACGTCGGGAGGGCAACTACGAGCAGTACTTC | CASSRREGNYEQYF
. | . | TRBJ2-2 | TRBV29-1 | TGCAGCGTTGAAGATCGGCAGGCGCCTAACACCGGGGAGCTGTTTTTT | CSVEDRQAPNTGELFF
. | TRBD1 | TRBJ2-1 | TRBV3-1/TRBV3-2 | TGTGCCAGCAGCAGCGGGACAGGGGGGTCGGGCTGGTCCTACAATGAGCAGTTCTTC | CASSSGTGGSGWSYNEQFF
. | . | TRBJ2-7 | TRBV18 | TGTGCCAGCTCACCAGACAGCTACGAGCAGTACTTC | CASSPDSYEQYF
. | TRBD2 | TRBJ2-1 | TRBV3-1/TRBV3-2 | TGTGCCAGCAGTCGAAACCTAGCGGGAGTCCTGGATGAGCAGTTCTTC | CASSRNLAGVLDEQFF
. | TRBD1 | TRBJ2-2 | TRBV18 | TGTGCCAGCTCACCATGGACAGGGGCGAACACCGGGGAGCTGTTTTTT | CASSPWTGANTGELFF
once | TRBD2 | TRBJ2-7 | TRBV5-1 | TGCGCCAGCAGCTTGACACTAGCGGGCAACTACGAGCAGTACTTC | CASSLTLAGNYEQYF
. | . | TRBJ2-7 | TRBV25-1 | TGTGCCAGCAGTGAATTGGACAGTGAGTACGAGCAGTACTTC | CASSELDSEYEQYF
. | . | TRBJ1-1 | TRBV18 | TGTGCCAGCTCACCGCCGGGACAGAACACTGAAGCTTTCTTT | CASSPPGQNTEAFF
. | . | TRBJ2-7 | TRBV18 | TGTGCCAGCTCCGTCGGGACATCTCTTCTTTACGAGCAGTACTTC | CASSVGTSLLYEQYF
once | . | TRBJ1-1 | TRBV28 | TGTGCCAGCAGTTTATCGCAGGCGAACACTGAAGCTTTCTTT | CASSLSQANTEAFF
. | TRBD1 | TRBJ1-3 | TRBV28 | TGTGCCAGCAGCGAAGGGACAGCTGGAAACACCATATATTTT | CASSEGTAGNTIYF
. | TRBD1 | TRBJ2-5 | TRBV2 | TGTGCCAGCAGTGCCGGGACAGGGGGAGGCGAGACCCAGTACTTC | CASSAGTGGGETQYF
. | . | TRBJ1-4 | TRBV28 | TGTGCCAGCAGTACCAGTTTTGAAAAACTGTTTTTT | CASSTSFEKLFF
. | . | TRBJ2-3 | TRBV24-1 | TGTGCCACCAGTGATTTCGGGCGATCCCGAGGGAGTAATACGCAGTATTTT | CATSDFGRSRGSNTQYF
. | TRBD2 | TRBJ2-2 | TRBV4-2 | TGTGCCAGCAGGCCACTAGCGGGGAACACCGGGGAGCTGTTTTTT | CASRPLAGNTGELFF
. | TRBD2 | TRBJ2-1 | TRBV15 | TGTGCCACCAGCAGAGGACTAGCGGGAGACAATGAGCAGTTCTTC | CATSRGLAGDNEQFF
. | TRBD1 | TRBJ1-4 | TRBV27 | TGTGCCAGCAGATTAGCCGGGACAGGGGTAGAAAAACTGTTTTTT | CASRLAGTGVEKLFF
. | . | TRBJ1-5 | TRBV25-1 | TGTGCCAGCAGGGGCCCGGAGGGCAATCAGCCCCAGCATTTT | CASRGPEGNQPQHF
once | TRBD1 | TRBJ1-5 | TRBV28 | TGTGCCACCACAGGGGGCAGAACCCAGCCCCAGCATTTT | CATTGGRTQPQHF
. | TRBD1 | TRBJ1-3 | TRBV9 | TGTGCCAGCAGCGCAACAGGGGGCTCTGGAAACACCATATATTTT | CASSATGGSGNTIYF
once | TRBD1 | TRBJ1-4 | TRBV19 | TGTGCCAGTAAGGGACAGGGGAGAGAAAAACTGTTTTTT | CASKGQGREKLFF
. | TRBD1 | TRBJ1-4 | TRBV19 | TGTGCCAGTAGTACTAAAACAGGGGGCTGGGGTGAAAAACTGTTTTTT | CASSTKTGGWGEKLFF
. | . | TRBJ1-4 | TRBV28 | TGTGCCAGCGGGGCTCCTGCAACTAATGAAAAACTGTTTTTT | CASGAPATNEKLFF
. | . | TRBJ2-2 | TRBV6-5 | TGTGCCAGCAGCCGGTTGGCCGGGGAGCTGTTTTTT | CASSRLAGELFF
. | . | TRBJ2-3 | TRBV18 | TGTGCCAGCATCGAGGGGGGCACAGATACGCAGTATTTT | CASIEGGTDTQYF
. | . | TRBJ1-4 | TRBV7-8 | TGTGCCAGCAGCTTAGACAGCCGGAATGAAAAACTGTTTTTT | CASSLDSRNEKLFF
. | . | TRBJ1-1 | TRBV5-1 | TGCGCCAGCAGCTTCCGGACAGACACTGAAGCTTTCTTT | CASSFRTDTEAFF
. | TRBD1 | TRBJ1-1 | TRBV19 | TGTGCCAGTAGAAGACAGGGGGAGGCTGAAGCTTTCTTT | CASRRQGEAEAFF
. | . | TRBJ2-1 | TRBV20-1 | TGCAGCCAGGGAAGCGGGTATGAGCAGTTCTTC | CSQGSGYEQFF
. | . | TRBJ1-3 | TRBV5-4 | TGTGCCAGCGGACCGGGGAGCTCTGGAAACACCATATATTTT | CASGPGSSGNTIYF
few | . | TRBJ1-3 | TRBV28 | TGTGCCGGCCCATCCTCTGGAAACACCATATATTTT | CAGPSSGNTIYF
. | TRBD1 | TRBJ2-1 | TRBV6-6 | TGTGCCAGCAGTCGCCGGGTTTACGGGACAGGTCTAGTACGCGGATCCTACAATGAGCAGTTCTTC | CASSRRVYGTGLVRGSYNEQFF
. | . | TRBJ2-5 | TRBV4-1 | TGCGCCAGCAGCCAAGTCGAGGCCCCGAGGGAGACCCAGTACTTC | CASSQVEAPRETQYF